The source of this T cell receptor beta chain is a study of T-cell reconstitution after alpha-beta-depleted transplantation in children. The CDR3 contains 13 residues. The germline V gene has CDR1 MNHEY and CDR2 SVGEGT. Trimming took off 4 bases at V and 4 bases at J, with 10 bases between the two ends. This clonotype was seen many times. Its specificity is unknown. The library targeted TCRbeta and was prepared with unique molecular identifiers. TCRdb analysed the PCR reads with MiXCR anew, one entry per CDR3 protein. The top ten hold around 4.8% of the sample, which has more than 200,000 distinct CDR3 sequences, 20% to 30% seen once. Regarding the study as a whole: Approximately two months post-transplant, alpha-beta T cells reportedly originated from several hundred expanded graft clones. TCRbeta diversity was high at day 60 in some patients (a result of surviving recipient T cells and thymic progenitors).

V and J are TRBV6-2 or TRBV6-3 and TRBJ1-1; a possible D gene is TRBD1 (5 bases). The material sequenced was PBMCs, mostly from graft donor cells, taken 360 days after TCRalphabeta/CD19-depleted stem cell transplant. This clonotype was sampled from a female patient aged 2-10 years who had a stem cell transplant for congenital amegakaryocytic thrombocytopenia, so the T cells may come from the graft donor. The CDR3 region has the DNA TGTGCCAGCAGTTCGTGGGGCGCCACTGAAGCTTTCTTT. It translates to CASSSWGATEAFF.